This is a list of T cell receptor beta chains from one sample in a study of shared T cell receptors in the human thymus. Method: immunoSEQ multiplex PCR; TCRdb's copy keeps in-frame clones and lacks some. The sample has hundreds of thousands of clones; 80% to 90% are singletons. The same data also went into a second study, on human thymus T cells.

The sequencing sample was made of thymocytes. The receptor source for this set is a boy in the first two years of life with a congenital heart defect. Each CDR3 is given with its conserved first and last residue. Fields, in order: J gene, V gene, clone size, D gene, CDR3 DNA, CDR3 protein. The D gene is left open where the match is weak. Part of the rows lack a size; the others show once, few, many or a class for expanded clones.

TRBJ2-7 | TRBV23-1 | NA | NA | TGCGCCAGCAGTCAAACCTCACAGAAAGATCTTACCTACGAGCAGTACTTC | CASSQTSQKDLTYEQYF
TRBJ2-6 | TRBV9 | NA | TRBD1 | TGTGCCAGCAGCGTAGCAATAGGGGGGGACAGGGGGAACTCTGGGGCCAACGTCCTGACTTTC | CASSVAIGGDRGNSGANVLTF
TRBJ2-7 | TRBV12-1 | NA | NA | TGTGCCAGCGGACCACAGGGTTCGTCCTACGAGCAGTACTTC | CASGPQGSSYEQYF
TRBJ2-1 | TRBV11-3 | NA | TRBD2 | TGTGCCAGCAGTCTCAACCGGACTAGCGGGAGGCTCTCCTACAATGAGCAGTTCTTC | CASSLNRTSGRLSYNEQFF
TRBJ2-1 | TRBV10-2 | NA | TRBD2 | TGCGCCAGCAGGCTAGCGGGAGGTAGGAATGAGCAGTTCTTC | CASRLAGGRNEQFF
TRBJ1-2 | TRBV7-3 | NA | TRBD1 | TGTGCCAGCAGCCTAAAAAGGACAGGCTATGGCTACACCTTC | CASSLKRTGYGYTF
TRBJ1-1 | TRBV13 | NA | NA | TGTGCCAGGAATCCAGGGGTAAAAGGGAACACTGAAGCTTTCTTT | CARNPGVKGNTEAFF
TRBJ2-7 | TRBV9 | NA | NA | TGTGCCAGCAGCGTCACTGATCAGGTCTACGAGCAGTACTTC | CASSVTDQVYEQYF
TRBJ2-2 | TRBV19 | NA | TRBD1 | TGTGCCAGTAGTATAGATCCCCCCCGGACAGGGCCGAACACCGGGGAGCTGTTTTTT | CASSIDPPRTGPNTGELFF
TRBJ1-6 | TRBV7-9 | NA | NA | TGTGCCAGCAGCTTAGACTTTTCACCCCTCCACTTT | CASSLDFSPLHF
TRBJ2-7 | TRBV23-1 | NA | NA | TGCGCCAGCAGTCAACGGACAACATCCTACGAGCAGTACTTC | CASSQRTTSYEQYF
TRBJ1-2 | TRBV4-1 | NA | NA | TGCGCCAGCAGCCTGGGCTGGCGATTTAACTATGGCTACACCTTC | CASSLGWRFNYGYTF
TRBJ1-2 | TRBV4-3 | NA | NA | TGCGCCAGCAGCCAACCCCGGGCTAACTATGGCTACACCTTC | CASSQPRANYGYTF
TRBJ2-3 | TRBV11-2 | NA | NA | TGTGCCAGCAGCTTTCTTGTTGTAGATACGCAGTATTTT | CASSFLVVDTQYF
TRBJ2-5 | TRBV28 | NA | NA | TGTGCCAGCGATATAGGGGCTGGAGAGACCCAGTACTTC | CASDIGAGETQYF
TRBJ2-2 | TRBV25-1 | NA | NA | TGTGCCAGCAGTGAAGGAGGGTCTACCGGGGAGCTGTTTTTT | CASSEGGSTGELFF
TRBJ2-5 | TRBV12-5 | NA | NA | TGTGCTAGTGGTACAGACATACAAGAGACCCAGTACTTC | CASGTDIQETQYF
TRBJ1-4 | TRBV5-1 | NA | NA | TGCGCCAGCAGCTTGTTCACGGGGTCAACTAATGAAAAACTGTTTTTT | CASSLFTGSTNEKLFF
TRBJ1-1 | TRBV7-4 | NA | TRBD1 | TGTGCCAGCAGCTCGACAGGGCACACTGAAGCTTTCTTT | CASSSTGHTEAFF
TRBJ1-1 | TRBV15 | NA | TRBD1 | TGTGCCACCAGCAAAAAACAGGGGGCGATGAACACTGAAGCTTTCTTT | CATSKKQGAMNTEAFF
TRBJ2-2 | TRBV4-1 | once | TRBD2 | TGCGCCAGCAGCCAGTCACTAGCGGGGGGAAGAACCGGGGAGCTGTTTTTT | CASSQSLAGGRTGELFF
TRBJ2-1 | TRBV5-6 | NA | TRBD1 | TGTGCCAGCAGCAACAGGGGGCGAGATGAGCAGTTCTTC | CASSNRGRDEQFF
TRBJ2-7 | TRBV28 | NA | TRBD2 | TGTGCCAGCTGTACTAGCGTCCTCTCCGAGCAGTACTTC | CASCTSVLSEQYF
TRBJ2-7 | TRBV6-1 | NA | NA | TGTGCCAGCAGTGAACCTCGCGCCCCTAGGTGGGAGCAGTACTTC | CASSEPRAPRWEQYF
TRBJ1-4 | TRBV15 | NA | NA | TGTGCCACCAGCAAGGGACAAAGTTCAAGATGGGAAGAGGGATGGGCGTGGGAAAAACTGTTTTTT | CATSKGQSSRWEEGWAWEKLFF
TRBJ1-1 | TRBV7-9 | NA | NA | TGTGCCAGCAGCTTAGCTAAGGACAGAAACACTGAAGCTTTCTTT | CASSLAKDRNTEAFF
TRBJ2-7 | TRBV5-1 | NA | TRBD1 | TGCGCCAGCAGCACTAGGGACAGGGTCCACACCTACGAGCAGTACTTC | CASSTRDRVHTYEQYF
TRBJ2-7 | TRBV5-6 | few | TRBD2 | TGTGCCAGCAGCTTGGGGCCCGGGGGGATCTACGAGCAGTACTTC | CASSLGPGGIYEQYF
TRBJ2-1 | TRBV5-1 | few | NA | TGCGCCAGCAGCTACGACTTTAACAATGAGCAGTTCTTC | CASSYDFNNEQFF
TRBJ1-4 | TRBV15 | NA | NA | TGTGCCACCAGCAGAGGAGGGAGGGACGGACCCACTGAAAAACTGTTTTTT | CATSRGGRDGPTEKLFF
TRBJ1-4 | TRBV15 | NA | NA | TGTGCCACCAGCAGGTCGACAAAGACTAATGAAAAACTGTTTTTT | CATSRSTKTNEKLFF
TRBJ2-5 | TRBV7-7 | NA | NA | TGTGCCAGCAGCCGCCGCCTCATCAGGGGAGGGGAGACCCAGTACTTC | CASSRRLIRGGETQYF
TRBJ2-1 | TRBV6-5 | NA | TRBD2 | TGTGCCAGCAGTTACTCTAGCGGGATTAGAAATGAGCAGTTCTTC | CASSYSSGIRNEQFF
TRBJ1-1 | TRBV27 | once | NA | TGTGCCAGCAGTTACAGTTTCGCTAACACTGAAGCTTTCTTT | CASSYSFANTEAFF
TRBJ2-5 | TRBV4-3 | NA | NA | TGCGCCAGCAGCCAAGGACCGGGGGTTGGGGTTGGTGAGACCCAGTACTTC | CASSQGPGVGVGETQYF
TRBJ2-3 | TRBV15 | NA | TRBD2 | TGTGCCACCAGCAGAGATCTGCAGGGAGGGACTTTGGGAGATACGCAGTATTTT | CATSRDLQGGTLGDTQYF
TRBJ2-7 | TRBV4-1 | NA | TRBD1 | TGCGCCAGCAGCCAAGCCGGGACAGGATCTGAGCAGTACTTC | CASSQAGTGSEQYF
TRBJ1-2 | TRBV12-5 | once | NA | TGTGCTAGTGGTTCCCCCCAGGGCCCCTTCTATGGCTACACCTTC | CASGSPQGPFYGYTF
TRBJ2-7 | TRBV28 | few | NA | TGTGCCAGCAGTTTAAGGGGGGGTTGGAACTACGAGCAGTACTTC | CASSLRGGWNYEQYF
TRBJ2-3 | TRBV30 | NA | TRBD2 | TGTGCCTGGAGTGTTAATTACCTGGCGGGGGGATCAGATACGCAGTATTTT | CAWSVNYLAGGSDTQYF
TRBJ1-1 | TRBV5-6 | few | TRBD1 | TGTGCCAGCACCCCGAAGGGGGCGTGGGAAGCTTTCTTT | CASTPKGAWEAFF
TRBJ1-1 | TRBV20-1 | once | NA | TGCAGTGCTAGACACAGCACTGAAGCTTTCTTT | CSARHSTEAFF
TRBJ1-3 | TRBV6-5 | once | NA | TGTGCCAGCAGCGCGATTAACACCATATATTTT | CASSAINTIYF
TRBJ2-7 | TRBV6-6 | NA | NA | TGTGCCAGCAGGGCAGAACCCTACGAGCAGTACTTC | CASRAEPYEQYF
TRBJ1-1 | TRBV18 | NA | TRBD1 | TGTGCCAGCTCACTTGACAGGGCGGTAGACACTGAAGCTTTCTTT | CASSLDRAVDTEAFF
TRBJ2-5 | TRBV5-4 | few | NA | TGTGCCAGCAGCCCAGCGGCGCGCCAAGAGACCCAGTACTTC | CASSPAARQETQYF
TRBJ2-3 | TRBV27 | NA | NA | TGTGCCAGCTCCCTCGGGGATACGCAGTATTTT | CASSLGDTQYF
TRBJ2-7 | TRBV6-6 | NA | TRBD2 | TGTGCCAGCAGTTACGGGCTAGCGGCCACATACGAGCAGTACTTC | CASSYGLAATYEQYF
TRBJ2-2 | TRBV28 | NA | NA | TGTGCCAGCAGTTTATCGGGCCAGGGGTTCCCCGGGGAGCTGTTTTTT | CASSLSGQGFPGELFF
TRBJ1-5 | TRBV9 | NA | NA | TGTGCCAGCAGCGTAAGGGGGGGACTCGGTCAGCCCCAGCATTTT | CASSVRGGLGQPQHF
TRBJ1-2 | TRBV6-5 | NA | TRBD1 | TGTGCCAGCAGCCGGACAGGGGCCTATGGCTACACCTTC | CASSRTGAYGYTF
TRBJ1-5 | TRBV4-1 | NA | NA | TGCGCCAGCAGCCAAGACCTTTTGGCAGGGACGGGGGATCAGCCCCAGCATTTT | CASSQDLLAGTGDQPQHF
TRBJ2-5 | TRBV28 | NA | TRBD2 | TGTGCCAGCAGTTTCCCGGGACTAGCGTCCGGGACCCAGTACTTC | CASSFPGLASGTQYF
TRBJ1-1 | TRBV28 | NA | NA | TGTGCCAGCAGTTTACCTCAGAATATACAGGGAATCACTGAAGCTTTCTTT | CASSLPQNIQGITEAFF
TRBJ2-7 | TRBV5-1 | NA | TRBD1 | TGCGCCAGCAGCTTGCAGGGACAGGGGGACGAGCAGTACTTC | CASSLQGQGDEQYF
TRBJ2-7 | TRBV4-2 | NA | TRBD1 | TGTGCCAGCAGCCCTCCCCTAGACCGGGACAGGGGGACCTACGAGCAGTACTTC | CASSPPLDRDRGTYEQYF
TRBJ1-1 | TRBV27 | once | TRBD1 | TGTGCCATCAGAAATCGACAGGGGAGTGAAGCTTTCTTT | CAIRNRQGSEAFF
TRBJ2-2 | TRBV9 | NA | TRBD1 | TGTGCCAGCAGCGTAGGGGTCGGACAGGGGGCGGCCGGGGAGCTGTTTTTT | CASSVGVGQGAAGELFF